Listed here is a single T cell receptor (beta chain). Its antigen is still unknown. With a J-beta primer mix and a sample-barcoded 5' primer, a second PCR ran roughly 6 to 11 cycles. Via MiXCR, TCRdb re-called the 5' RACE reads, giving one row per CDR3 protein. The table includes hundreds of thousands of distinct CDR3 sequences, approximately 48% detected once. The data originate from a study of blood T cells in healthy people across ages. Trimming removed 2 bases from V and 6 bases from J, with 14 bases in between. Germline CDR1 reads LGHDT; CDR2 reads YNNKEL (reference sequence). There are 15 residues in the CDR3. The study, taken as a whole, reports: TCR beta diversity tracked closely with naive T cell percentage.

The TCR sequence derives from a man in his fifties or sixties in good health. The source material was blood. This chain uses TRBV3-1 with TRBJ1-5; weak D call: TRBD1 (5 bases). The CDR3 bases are TGTGCCAGCAGCCAAACCAATCCAGGGAGTCAGCCCCAGCATTTT. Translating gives CASSQTNPGSQPQHF.